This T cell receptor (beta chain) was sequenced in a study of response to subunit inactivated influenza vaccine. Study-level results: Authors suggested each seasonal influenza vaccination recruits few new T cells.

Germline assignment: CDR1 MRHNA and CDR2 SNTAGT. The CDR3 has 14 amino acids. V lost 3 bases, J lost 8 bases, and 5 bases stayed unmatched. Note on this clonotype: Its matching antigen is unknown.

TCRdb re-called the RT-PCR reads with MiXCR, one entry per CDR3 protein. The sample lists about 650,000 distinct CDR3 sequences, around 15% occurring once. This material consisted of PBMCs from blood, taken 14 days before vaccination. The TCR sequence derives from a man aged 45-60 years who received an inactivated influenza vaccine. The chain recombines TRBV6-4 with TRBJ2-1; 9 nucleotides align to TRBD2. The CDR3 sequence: CASSESRLADEQFF. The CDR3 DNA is TGTGCCAGCAGTGAGTCTAGACTAGCGGATGAGCAGTTCTTC.